This T cell receptor beta chain was obtained from a study of blood T cell repertoires in COVID-19. The overall study: Researchers got acute and convalescent COVID-19 samples from the United States, Italy and Spain. T cells, B-cell-depleted T cells, or PBMCs provided the cDNA or gDNA that served as material.

The CDR3 extends over 15 amino acids. In germline, CDR1 is LNHDA, CDR2 SQIVND (reference sequence). V gave up 5 bases and J gave up 5 bases; unmatched junction bases: 11. Per the original data handling: Nucleated cell number was recorded as an estimate derived from reference gene primer amplification. Assay used: immunoSEQ multiplex PCR; TCRdb lists only in-frame clones, some missing. Clone size and the V and J calls come from that table; the DNA yielded D and trimming. The sample comprises approximately 230,000 clones, roughly 82% of which are singletons, and 4.9% rests with the top ten. This clone was seen a single time.

Sequencing was done on a sample of peripheral blood. The rearrangement joins TRBV19 to TRBJ2-5; TRBD1 aligns across 7 bases. The receptor's source is a woman aged 80 or over with active or convalescent COVID-19. CDR3 sequence (DNA): TGTGCCAGTAGTCTTAGGCGACAGGGCTATGAGACCCAGTACTTC. The encoded protein is CASSLRRQGYETQYF.